This T cell receptor beta chain was captured in a study of T cell responses to AZD1222 COVID-19 vaccine. Study conclusions and caveats: Vaccination with two AZD1222 doses was followed by a rise in Spike-specific TCR breadth and depth. White British ancestry dominated among donors, who included more females, and clonal diversity was possibly underestimated. AZD1222 recipients seropositive at baseline numbered only six. Along spike, vaccine-associated CD4 TCRs were found throughout, with dominance at 160-218 and 743-854.

CDR3 length: 16 amino acids. Germline V gene data show CDR1 as SNHLY and CDR2 as FYNNEI. J lost 3 bases, V lost 7 bases, and 9 bases had no gene match. Repertoires were generated with immunoSEQ multiplex PCR, while TCRdb's copy carries only in-frame clones and drops some. This sample has about 83,000 clones, with just over 90% found just once. This clone was observed once. Its specificity is not known. This TCR was sampled from an adult in good health. The rearrangement joins TRBV2 to TRBJ1-5, with TRBD1 identical over 10 bases. Sequenced material: peripheral blood, taken on day 0 of MenACWY control vaccination. CDR3 amino acids: CASTGQGDRFNQPQHF. The CDR3 DNA reads TGTGCCAGCACAGGACAGGGGGACCGATTCAATCAGCCCCAGCATTTT.